This T cell receptor beta chain was obtained from a study of beta chain features in type 1 diabetes. Overall study: Sorted cells from all samples, numbering almost 110 million, were examined. Study-level findings and limits: The influence of HLA type on TCRB rearrangement stayed undetermined. Overrepresentation of cells with high TCR expression could result from cDNA sequencing.

V lost 3 bases to trimming and J lost 5 bases; unmatched junction nucleotides: 4. CDR3 length: 14 residues. Per the germline V gene, CDR1 is MDHEN and CDR2 is SYDVKM. One heparinised draw, averaging roughly 0.12 L, was taken per donor. This clone came up a few times. As yet, its antigen is unknown. The isolated RNA, all of it, was reverse transcribed, so expressed TCRB transcripts were what got sequenced. Using immunoSEQ multiplex PCR, the repertoire was profiled, and TCRdb retains in-frame clones only, with some absent. The sample carries fewer than 550,000 clones, approximately 10% recorded once. The sequence was obtained from a woman between 18 and 29 years old in good health. Sequencing used naive CD4+ T cells from blood. The chain employs TRBV28 and TRBJ2-5; TRBD1 agrees at 9 bases. DNA for the CDR3: TGTGCCAGCAGTTTCAACAGGGGGCAGGAGACCCAGTACTTC. This translates into CASSFNRGQETQYF.